This T cell receptor (beta chain) was sequenced for a study of T cell responses to AZD1222 COVID-19 vaccine. Study-level points and caveats: Only five or six AZD1222 recipients were seropositive at baseline. The reported proportion of spike-specific TCRs targeting unmutated variant regions was nearly half.

Germline assignment: CDR1 MNHEY and CDR2 SVGAGI. This CDR3 spans 13 amino acids. J was trimmed by 3 bases and V by 6 bases; bases with no gene match: 2. Here immunoSEQ multiplex PCR was the method, and the copy in TCRdb shows in-frame clones only, minus some. The top ten hold 1.5% to 2% of the sample, which has some 200,000 clones, approximately 94% seen once. On this clone: The antigen remains undetermined.

The sample here was peripheral blood, taken 28 days after the second dose of the MenACWY control vaccine. This chain connects TRBV6-5 to TRBJ1-5, with 7 positions matching TRBD1. The TCR originated in an adult who received the MenACWY meningococcal vaccine as a control. The CDR3 DNA sequence: TGTGCCAGCAGACAGGGGAACAATCAGCCCCAGCATTTT. It codes for CASRQGNNQPQHF.